This T cell receptor (beta chain) was obtained from a study of CD8 T cells in ankylosing spondylitis. Construction of TCR beta libraries was performed using quantitative 5'-RACE with molecular barcodes. TCRdb independently ran MiXCR on the 5' RACE reads; one entry per CDR3 protein. The table has fewer than 750,000 distinct CDR3 sequences, around a fifth seen once. About this clonotype: Its antigen is unknown.

Study-level findings and limits: Under 10 highly homologous variants formed a TCR beta motif that appeared characteristic of ankylosing spondylitis blood.

V gave up 5 bases and J gave up 4 bases; unmatched junction bases: 8. Per germline, CDR1 SEHNR and CDR2 FQNEAQ (reference sequence). This CDR3 region has 17 residues. This chain uses TRBV7-9 with TRBJ2-1; 13 nucleotides line up with TRBD2. The source is a male donor with ankylosing spondylitis. The sequencing sample was made of blood, either unsorted or a sorted T cell fraction (not recorded which). CDR3 in amino acids: CASSARLAGGPYNEQFF. The CDR3 DNA reads TGTGCCAGCAGCGCGCGACTAGCGGGGGGTCCTTACAATGAGCAGTTCTTC.